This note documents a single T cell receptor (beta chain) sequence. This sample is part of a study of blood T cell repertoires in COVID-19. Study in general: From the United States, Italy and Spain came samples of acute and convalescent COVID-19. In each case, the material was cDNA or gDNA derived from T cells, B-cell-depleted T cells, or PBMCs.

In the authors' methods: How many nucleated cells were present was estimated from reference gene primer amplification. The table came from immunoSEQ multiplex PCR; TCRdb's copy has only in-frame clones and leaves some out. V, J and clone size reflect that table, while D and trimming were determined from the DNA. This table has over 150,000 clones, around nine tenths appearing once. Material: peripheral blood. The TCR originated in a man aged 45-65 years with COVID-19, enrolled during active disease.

The CDR3 nucleotides are TGTGCCAGCAGCCGGGATGGTAGATCACCCCTCCACTTT. It codes for CASSRDGRSPLHF. The gene calls are TRBV7-3 and TRBJ1-6; D is ambiguous. Deletions cut 5 bases from V and 10 bases from J, with 12 bases between. The germline CDR1 and CDR2 sequences are SGHTA and FQGTGA. The CDR3 has 13 residues. The whole variable domain, remainder taken from reference TRBV7-3 and TRBJ1-6, is GAGVSQTPSNKVTEKGKYVELRCDPISGHTALYWYRQSLGQGPEFLIYFQGTGAADDSGLPNDRFFAVRPEGSVSTLKIQRTERGDSAVYLCASSRDGRSPLHFGNGTRLTVT.